This T cell receptor beta chain is drawn from a study of radiotherapy plus CTLA-4 blockade in lung cancer. Points from the study as a whole: Some TCR clones had been derived from tumors. These clones expanded in peripheral blood after radiotherapy plus ipilimumab.

Of note for this clone: What it recognizes is unknown.

Lung cancer patients with chemo-refractory metastatic non-small-cell disease were given focal radiation plus CTLA-4 blockade with ipilimumab. The method was immunoSEQ multiplex PCR; TCRdb's version includes in-frame clones alone and lacks a portion of them. The sample shows over 100,000 clones, roughly 80% of them seen only once. This CDR3 spans 15 amino acids. V was pared by 0 bases and J by 0 bases, with 8 bases between. Germline CDR1 SEHNR, CDR2 FQNEAQ (reference sequence). The source is a human donor with non-small cell lung cancer that progressed on radiotherapy plus ipilimumab. Some clones in this sample may be carry-over from other donors' samples. Sequencing was performed on peripheral blood, taken from a patient treated with radiotherapy plus ipilimumab. The chain links TRBV7-9 to TRBJ1-2; D gene ambiguous. The CDR3 is CASSLAPGANYGYTF. The CDR3, as DNA: TGTGCCAGCAGCTTAGCCCCAGGAGCTAACTATGGCTACACCTTC.